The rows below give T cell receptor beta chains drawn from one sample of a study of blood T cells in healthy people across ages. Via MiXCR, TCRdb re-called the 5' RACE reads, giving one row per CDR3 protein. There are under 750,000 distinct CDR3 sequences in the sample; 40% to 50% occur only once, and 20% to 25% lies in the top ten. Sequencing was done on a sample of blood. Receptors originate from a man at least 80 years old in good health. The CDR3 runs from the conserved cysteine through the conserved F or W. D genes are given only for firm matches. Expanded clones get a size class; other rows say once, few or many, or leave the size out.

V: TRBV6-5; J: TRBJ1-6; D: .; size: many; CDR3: CASSFTEDGGLTLHF; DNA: TGTGCCAGCAGCTTTACCGAGGACGGGGGATTGACCCTCCACTTT
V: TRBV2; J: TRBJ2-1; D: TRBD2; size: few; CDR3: CASSPLTSGSHEQFF; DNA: TGTGCCAGCAGTCCGTTGACTAGCGGGAGTCATGAGCAGTTCTTC
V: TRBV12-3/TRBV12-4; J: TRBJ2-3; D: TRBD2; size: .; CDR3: CASSPAARGAGLDTQYF; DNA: TGTGCCAGCAGTCCAGCGGCGCGGGGGGCTGGCCTCGATACGCAGTATTTT
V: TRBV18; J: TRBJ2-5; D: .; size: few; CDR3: CASSPKALQGETQYF; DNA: TGTGCCAGCTCACCCAAGGCCCTTCAAGGGGAGACCCAGTACTTC
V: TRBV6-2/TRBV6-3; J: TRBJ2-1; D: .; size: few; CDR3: CASIEPSYNEQFF; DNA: TGTGCCAGCATTGAACCTTCCTACAATGAGCAGTTCTTC
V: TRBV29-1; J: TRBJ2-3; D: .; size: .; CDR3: CSVIGGLVGTDTQYF; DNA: TGCAGCGTTATAGGCGGGCTGGTTGGCACAGATACGCAGTATTTT
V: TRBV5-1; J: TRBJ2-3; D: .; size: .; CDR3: CASSLAGSTRIDTQYF; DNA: TGCGCCAGCAGCTTGGCCGGCTCCACACGGATAGATACGCAGTATTTT
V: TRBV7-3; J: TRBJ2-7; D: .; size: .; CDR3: CASSLGSGLGYEQYF; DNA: TGTGCCAGCAGCTTAGGGTCGGGGTTGGGCTACGAGCAGTACTTC
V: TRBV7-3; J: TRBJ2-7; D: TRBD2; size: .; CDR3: CASSPDGRESNEQYF; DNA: TGTGCCAGCAGCCCGGACGGGCGGGAGTCGAACGAGCAGTACTTC
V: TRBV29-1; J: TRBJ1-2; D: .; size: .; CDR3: CSVQTAGLEGYTF; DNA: TGCAGCGTTCAAACCGCGGGGCTGGAAGGCTACACCTTC
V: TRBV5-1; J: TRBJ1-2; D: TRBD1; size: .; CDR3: CASKGQAYGYTF; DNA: TGCGCCAGCAAGGGACAGGCCTATGGCTACACCTTC
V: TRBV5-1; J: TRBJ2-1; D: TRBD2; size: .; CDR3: CASSSGSGGPNEQFF; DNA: TGCGCCAGCAGCTCAGGGAGCGGGGGACCCAATGAGCAGTTCTTC
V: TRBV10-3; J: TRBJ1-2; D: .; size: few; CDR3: CAISKEGVGYTF; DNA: TGTGCCATCAGCAAGGAGGGAGTCGGCTACACCTTC
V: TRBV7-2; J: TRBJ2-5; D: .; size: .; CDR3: CASSVRGTQYF; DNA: TGTGCCAGCAGTGTCCGGGGGACCCAGTACTTC
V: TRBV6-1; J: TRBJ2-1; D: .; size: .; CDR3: CASSEGLAWNNEQFF; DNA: TGTGCCAGCAGTGAAGGTCTAGCCTGGAACAATGAGCAGTTCTTC
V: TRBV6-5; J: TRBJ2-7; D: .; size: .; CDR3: CASSPQGRYNEQYF; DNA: TGTGCCAGCAGCCCCCAAGGACGGTACAATGAGCAGTACTTC
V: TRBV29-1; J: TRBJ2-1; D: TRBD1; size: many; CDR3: CSVDRQGNEQFF; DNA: TGCAGCGTTGACAGACAGGGTAACGAGCAGTTCTTC
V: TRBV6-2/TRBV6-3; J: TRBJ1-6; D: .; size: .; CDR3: CASSYHRQPNSPLHF; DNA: TGTGCCAGCAGTTACCACCGACAGCCTAATTCACCCCTCCACTTT
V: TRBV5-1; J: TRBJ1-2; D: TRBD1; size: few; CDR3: CASSGGTGVDYGYTF; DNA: TGCGCCAGCAGCGGCGGGACAGGGGTTGACTATGGCTACACCTTC
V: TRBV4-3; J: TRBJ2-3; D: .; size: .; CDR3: CASSGVLFTDTQYF; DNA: TGCGCCAGCAGCGGGGTGCTCTTCACAGATACGCAGTATTTT
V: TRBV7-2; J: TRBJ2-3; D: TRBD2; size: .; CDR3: CASETSGGRTDTQYF; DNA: TGTGCCAGTGAGACTAGCGGGGGACGCACAGATACGCAGTATTTT
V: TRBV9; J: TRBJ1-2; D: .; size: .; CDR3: CASSATRDGNYGYTF; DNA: TGTGCCAGCAGCGCCACCCGGGACGGAAACTATGGCTACACCTTC
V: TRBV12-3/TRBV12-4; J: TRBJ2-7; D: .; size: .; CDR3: CASRDTDAPYEQYF; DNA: TGTGCCAGCAGGGATACGGACGCTCCCTACGAGCAGTACTTC
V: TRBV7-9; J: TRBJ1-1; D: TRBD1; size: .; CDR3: CASSLVPGTGATEAFF; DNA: TGTGCCAGCAGCTTAGTCCCCGGGACAGGGGCCACTGAAGCTTTCTTT
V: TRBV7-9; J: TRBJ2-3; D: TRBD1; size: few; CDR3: CASSWQTGQGAEDTQYF; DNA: TGTGCCAGCAGCTGGCAGACCGGACAGGGGGCAGAAGATACGCAGTATTTT
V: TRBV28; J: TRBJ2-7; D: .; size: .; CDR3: CASTISAVGDEQYF; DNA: TGTGCCAGCACTATCTCTGCGGTAGGTGACGAGCAGTACTTC
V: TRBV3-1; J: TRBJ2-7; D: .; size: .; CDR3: CASSQDIDHYEQYF; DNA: TGTGCCAGCAGCCAAGATATTGACCATTACGAGCAGTACTTC
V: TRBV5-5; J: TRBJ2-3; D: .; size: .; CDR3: CASSLLPESTDTQYF; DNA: TGTGCCAGCAGCTTGCTGCCAGAGAGCACAGATACGCAGTATTTT
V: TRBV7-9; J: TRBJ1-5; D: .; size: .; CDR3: CASSLRGGNQPQHF; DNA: TGTGCCAGCAGCTTACGGGGGGGGAATCAGCCCCAGCATTTT
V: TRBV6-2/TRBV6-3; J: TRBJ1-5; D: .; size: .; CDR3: CASSYATADNQPQHF; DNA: TGTGCCAGCAGTTACGCGACAGCAGACAATCAGCCCCAGCATTTT
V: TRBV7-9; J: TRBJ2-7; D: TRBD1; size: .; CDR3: CASSLRDRGDEQYF; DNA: TGTGCCAGCAGCCTCCGGGACAGGGGGGACGAGCAGTACTTC
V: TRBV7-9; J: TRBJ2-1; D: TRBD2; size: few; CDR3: CASSLASGGHNEQFF; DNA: TGTGCCAGCAGCTTAGCTAGCGGGGGCCACAATGAGCAGTTCTTC
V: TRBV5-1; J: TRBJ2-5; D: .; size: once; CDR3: CASSPSPGETRYF; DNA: TGCGCCAGCAGCCCCTCGCCGGGAGAGACCCGGTACTTC
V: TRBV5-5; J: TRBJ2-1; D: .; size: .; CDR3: CASNPRGGVEQFF; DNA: TGTGCCAGCAACCCGAGGGGGGGCGTTGAGCAGTTCTTC
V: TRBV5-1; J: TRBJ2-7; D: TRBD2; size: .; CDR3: CASSLAPRAGISYNEQYF; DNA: TGCGCCAGCAGCTTGGCCCCTCGAGCGGGAATCTCCTACAATGAGCAGTACTTC
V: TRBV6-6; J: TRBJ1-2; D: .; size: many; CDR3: CASSYGQCGYTF; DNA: TGTGCCAGCAGTTACGGGCAGTGTGGCTACACCTTC
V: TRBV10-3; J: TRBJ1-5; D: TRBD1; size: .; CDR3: CAISQGATGNQPQHF; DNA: TGTGCCATCAGTCAGGGGGCGACTGGCAATCAGCCCCAGCATTTT
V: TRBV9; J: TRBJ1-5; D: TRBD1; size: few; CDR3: CASSAGTGLQPQHF; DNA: TGTGCCAGCAGCGCCGGGACAGGTCTTCAGCCCCAGCATTTT
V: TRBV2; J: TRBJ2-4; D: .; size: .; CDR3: CASNPGQSIEQYF; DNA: TGTGCCAGCAATCCCGGACAGTCTATAGAGCAGTACTTC
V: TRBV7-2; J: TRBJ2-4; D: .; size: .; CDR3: CASSLSSNIQYF; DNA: TGTGCCAGCAGCTTATCATCTAACATTCAGTACTTC
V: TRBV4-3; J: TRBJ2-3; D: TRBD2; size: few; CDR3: CASSQETSGGLAPGTDTQYF; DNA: TGCGCCAGCAGCCAAGAGACTAGCGGGGGCCTGGCCCCAGGCACAGATACGCAGTATTTT
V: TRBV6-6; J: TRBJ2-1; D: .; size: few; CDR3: CASSYAGHINEQFF; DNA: TGTGCCAGCAGTTACGCGGGACACATCAATGAGCAGTTCTTC
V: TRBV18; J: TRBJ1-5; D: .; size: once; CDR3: CASSPPGVQPQHF; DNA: TGTGCCAGCTCACCCCCAGGCGTCCAGCCCCAGCATTTT
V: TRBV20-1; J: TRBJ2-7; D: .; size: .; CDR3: CSASKEGYEQYF; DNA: TGCAGTGCTAGTAAGGAGGGATACGAGCAGTACTTC
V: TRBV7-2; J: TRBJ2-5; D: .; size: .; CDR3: CASSWGYLQETQYF; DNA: TGTGCCAGCAGCTGGGGTTACTTACAAGAGACCCAGTACTTC
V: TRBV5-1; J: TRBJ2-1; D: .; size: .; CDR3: CASKTQPSYNEQFF; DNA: TGCGCCAGCAAGACTCAACCCTCCTACAATGAGCAGTTCTTC
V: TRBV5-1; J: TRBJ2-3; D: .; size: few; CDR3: CASSLVPGADTQYF; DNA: TGCGCCAGCAGCTTGGTCCCAGGGGCAGATACGCAGTATTTT
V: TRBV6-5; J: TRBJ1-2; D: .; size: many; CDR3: CASGIPGGYTF; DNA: TGTGCCAGCGGAATCCCCGGAGGCTACACCTTC
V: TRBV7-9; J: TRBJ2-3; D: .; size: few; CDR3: CASSLPSGLSTDTQYF; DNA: TGTGCCAGCAGCTTACCCAGCGGGCTTAGCACAGATACGCAGTATTTT
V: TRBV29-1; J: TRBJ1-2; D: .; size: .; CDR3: CSDFREGRGYTF; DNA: TGCAGCGATTTCAGGGAGGGTAGGGGCTACACCTTC
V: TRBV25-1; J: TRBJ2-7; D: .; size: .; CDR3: CASSSALSAYEQYF; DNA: TGTGCCAGCAGTTCAGCTCTGAGCGCCTACGAGCAGTACTTC
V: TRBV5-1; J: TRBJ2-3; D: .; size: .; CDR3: CASRPTGGASTDTQYF; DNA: TGCGCCAGCAGGCCAACTGGAGGGGCTAGCACAGATACGCAGTATTTT
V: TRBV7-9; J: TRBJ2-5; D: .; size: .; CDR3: CASSLVAGAGETQYF; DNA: TGTGCCAGCAGCTTAGTAGCTGGGGCCGGAGAGACCCAGTACTTC
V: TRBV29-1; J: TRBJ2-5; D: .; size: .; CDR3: CSVVGRQETQYF; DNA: TGCAGCGTTGTGGGACGGCAAGAGACCCAGTACTTC
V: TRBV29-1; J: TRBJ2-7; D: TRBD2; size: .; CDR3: CSVVGGSYEQYF; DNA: TGCAGCGTTGTGGGGGGGAGCTACGAGCAGTACTTC